A single sample gave rise to the 15 T cell receptor beta chains below, sequenced in a study of OX40 agonist ivuxolimab in advanced cancers. Sequenced by immunoSEQ multiplex PCR; TCRdb stores in-frame clones only, minus some. This repertoire shows around 31,000 clones, approximately 88% found once; its top ten account for about 53%. The sample consisted of CD4+ or CD8+ T cells sorted from blood, taken in a trial of the OX40 agonist ivuxolimab. The receptors come from an adult with an advanced solid tumor such as melanoma, head and neck, liver or kidney cancer.

The chain joins TRBV2 to TRBJ2-1, with D unclear. This CDR3 has 13 residues. Germline CDR1 is SNHLY and CDR2 is FYNNEI. Trimming pared 11 bases from V and 4 bases from J, leaving 15 bases between. The CDR3 region is CAGRASPYNEQFF. CDR3 sequence (DNA): TGTGCCGGCCGGGCTTCCCCATACAATGAGCAGTTCTTC.

The chain joins TRBV5-1 to TRBJ2-3, with D possibly TRBD2 on 6 matching bases. Trimming took 4 bases from V and 1 from J, leaving 13 bases between them. The CDR3 extends over 15 amino acids. Per the germline V gene, CDR1 is SGHRS and CDR2 is YFSETQ. CDR3 region: CASSEVERGTDTQYF. For the CDR3, the DNA is TGCGCCAGCAGCGAGGTTGAGCGGGGCACAGATACGCAGTATTTT.

The V and J genes are TRBV7-6 and TRBJ2-7, with TRBD1 as a possible D gene (6 bases). The germline V and J ends were trimmed by 1 base and 3 bases, with 13 bases remaining between them. The CDR3 sequence is 15 residues long. Per the germline V gene, CDR1 is SGHVS and CDR2 is FNYEAQ. Here the CDR3 reads CASSLEQGSIYEQYF. For the CDR3, the DNA is TGTGCCAGCAGCTTAGAACAGGGATCGATCTACGAGCAGTACTTC.

The genes are TRBV28 and TRBJ1-6; 8 nucleotides line up with TRBD1. The CDR3 spans 16 residues. V was pared by 2 bases and J by 5 bases, with 5 bases of the junction left unmatched. Germline loops: CDR1 MDHEN, CDR2 SYDVKM. The CDR3 loop reads CASSLIGQGDNSPLHF. The CDR3 DNA is TGTGCCAGCAGTTTAATAGGACAGGGAGATAATTCACCCCTCCACTTT.

This clone was found many times. The rearrangement joins TRBV5-6 to TRBJ1-1; D gene unclear. The CDR3 has 11 residues. Germline CDR1 and CDR2: SGHDT and YYEEEE. V was shortened by 2 bases and J by 7 bases, with 6 bases between the two germline ends. The CDR3 spells CASSLGNEAFF. CDR3 bases: TGTGCCAGCAGCTTAGGTAATGAAGCTTTCTTT.

The chain couples TRBV19 to TRBJ2-7; TRBD2 is a possible D gene (5 bases). CDR3 length equals 12 residues. Germline loops: CDR1 LNHDA, CDR2 SQIVND (reference sequence). Trimming shortened V by 3 bases and J by 6 bases, and 9 bases separated the two germline ends. CDR3 in amino acids: CASSMAGVEQYF. The CDR3 DNA reads TGTGCCAGTAGTATGGCCGGGGTCGAGCAGTACTTC. The whole variable domain, remainder taken from reference TRBV19 and TRBJ2-7, is DGGITQSPKYLFRKEGQNVTLSCEQNLNHDAMYWYRQDPGQGLRLIYYSQIVNDFQKGDIAEGYSVSREKKESFPLTVTSAQKNPTAFYLCASSMAGVEQYFGPGTRLTVT.

In this sample, this clone is medium-sized (0.01 to 0.1%). The chain joins TRBV10-2 to TRBJ1-2; D uncertain. The CDR3 is made up of 15 amino acids. Germline V gene sequence: CDR1 WSHSY, CDR2 SAAADI. The germline V and J ends were trimmed by 1 base and 3 bases, with 12 bases remaining between them. The CDR3 is CASSELRGLDYGYTF. The CDR3 coding sequence is TGCGCCAGCAGTGAGTTACGAGGGTTGGACTATGGCTACACCTTC.

J is TRBJ1-3 and V is TRBV19; 8 nucleotides agree with TRBD1. Germline CDR1 reads LNHDA; CDR2 reads SQIVND (reference sequence). The CDR3 has 17 residues. The junction had 10 bases not matched to a gene; V was cut back by 6 bases and J by 0 bases. CDR3 loop: CASSINGQGHSGNTIYF. DNA of the CDR3: TGTGCCAGTAGCATAAACGGACAGGGACACTCTGGAAACACCATATATTTT.

The chain uses TRBV5-6 and TRBJ2-5, with no clear D. The J call could be wrong; TRBJ2-7 is a better fit for the DNA end. Germline lookup yields CDR1 SGHDT and CDR2 YYEEEE. The CDR3 loop spans 12 amino acids. The CDR3 sequence is CASSFQSYEQYF. As DNA, the CDR3 is TGTGCCAGCAGCTTTCAATCCTACGAGCAGTACTTC.

This clone has a handful of counts. This chain links TRBV7-7 with TRBJ2-2; 9 bases line up with TRBD2. Germline CDR1 is SSHAT and CDR2 is FNYEAQ (reference sequence). The CDR3 spans 16 residues. J lost 3 bases, V lost 5 bases, and 7 bases had no gene match. The CDR3 region is CASSHPSGADTGELFF. The CDR3 DNA reads TGTGCCAGCAGCCATCCTAGCGGGGCGGACACCGGGGAGCTGTTTTTT. Based on the CDR3 plus reference TRBV7-7 and TRBJ2-2, the full variable domain is GAGVSQSPRYKVTKRGQDVTLRCDPISSHATLYWYQQALGQGPEFLTYFNYEAQPDKSGLPSDRFSAERPEGSISTLTIQRTEQRDSAMYRCASSHPSGADTGELFFGEGSRLTVL.

The V gene is TRBV4-3, the J gene TRBJ1-3; 7 bases are a match to TRBD1. Unmatched junction bases numbered 9, after V lost 4 bases and J lost 3 bases. Germline V gene data show CDR1 as LGHNA and CDR2 as YSLEER. This CDR3 region has 16 residues. The CDR3 DNA reads TGCGCCAGCAGCCCAGGGACAGCAGGTTTTGGAAACACCATATATTTT. Residues: CASSPGTAGFGNTIYF.

The chain has TRBV28 and TRBJ2-2; D may be TRBD1 (6 bases). CDR3 length: 16 residues. From germline, CDR1 is MDHEN and CDR2 SYDVKM. V lost 7 bases, J lost 1 base, and 16 bases lay in between. CDR3: CASTSPWDMNTGELFF. The CDR3 region has the DNA TGTGCCAGCACTAGTCCTTGGGACATGAACACCGGGGAGCTGTTTTTT. Full variable domain (rest looked up from reference TRBV28 and TRBJ2-2): DVKVTQSSRYLVKRTGEKVFLECVQDMDHENMFWYRQDPGLGLRLIYFSYDVKMKEKGDIPEGYSVSREKKERFSLILESASTNQTSMYLCASTSPWDMNTGELFFGEGSRLTVL.

The CDR3 DNA is TGTGCCAGCAGTGGGTCGGTGCAGTACTTC. Amino acid sequence: CASSGSVQYF. The V call is TRBV25-1, the J call TRBJ2-7; D is unclear. The germline CDR1 and CDR2 sequences are MGHDK and SYGVNS. CDR3 length: 10 amino acids. V dropped 4 bases and J dropped 9 bases, with 7 bases sitting between them.

The chain combines TRBV19 with TRBJ1-1, with D hard to call. Germline CDR1 is LNHDA and CDR2 is SQIVND (reference sequence). The CDR3 extends over 12 amino acids. The germline V and J ends were trimmed by 7 bases and 0 bases, with 6 bases remaining between them. CDR3 amino acids: CASIGMNTEAFF. CDR3 DNA: TGTGCCAGTATCGGGATGAACACTGAAGCTTTCTTT.

The CDR3 bases are TGCGCCAGCAGCCAAGAATGGCAGGGTTTTTTCCAGCCCCAGCATTTT. Encoded protein: CASSQEWQGFFQPQHF. This chain links TRBV4-3 with TRBJ1-5; weak D call: TRBD1 (5 bases). Germline V gene lookup returns CDR1 LGHNA and CDR2 YSLEER. V lost 0 bases and J lost 7, with 16 bases in between. This CDR3 contains 16 residues.